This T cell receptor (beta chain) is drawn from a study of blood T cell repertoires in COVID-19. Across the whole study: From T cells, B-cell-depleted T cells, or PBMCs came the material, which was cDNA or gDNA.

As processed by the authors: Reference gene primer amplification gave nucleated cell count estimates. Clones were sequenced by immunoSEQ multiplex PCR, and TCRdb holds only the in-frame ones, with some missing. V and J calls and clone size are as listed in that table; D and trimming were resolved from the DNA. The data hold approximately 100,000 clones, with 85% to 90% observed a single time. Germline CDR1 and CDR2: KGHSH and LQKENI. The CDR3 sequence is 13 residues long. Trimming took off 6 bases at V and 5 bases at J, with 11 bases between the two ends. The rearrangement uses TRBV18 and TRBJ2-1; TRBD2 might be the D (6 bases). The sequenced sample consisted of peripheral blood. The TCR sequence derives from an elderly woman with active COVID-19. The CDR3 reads CASSPDYDNEQFF. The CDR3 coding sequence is TGTGCCAGCTCGCCGGACTACGACAATGAGCAGTTCTTC.